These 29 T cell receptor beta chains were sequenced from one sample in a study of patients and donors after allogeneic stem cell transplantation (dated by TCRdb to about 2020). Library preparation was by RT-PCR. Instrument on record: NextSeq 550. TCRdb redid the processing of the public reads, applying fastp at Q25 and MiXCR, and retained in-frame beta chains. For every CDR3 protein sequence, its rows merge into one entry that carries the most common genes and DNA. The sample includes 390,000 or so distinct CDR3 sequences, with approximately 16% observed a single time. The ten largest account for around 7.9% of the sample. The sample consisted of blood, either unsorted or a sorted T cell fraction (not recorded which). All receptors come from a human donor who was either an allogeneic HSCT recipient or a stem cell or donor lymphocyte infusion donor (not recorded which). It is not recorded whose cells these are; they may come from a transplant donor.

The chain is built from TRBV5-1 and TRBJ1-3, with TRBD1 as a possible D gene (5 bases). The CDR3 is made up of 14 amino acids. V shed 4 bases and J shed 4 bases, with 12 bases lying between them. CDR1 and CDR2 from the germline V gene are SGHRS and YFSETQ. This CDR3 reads CASSRAGEGNTIYF. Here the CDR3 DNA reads TGCGCCAGCAGCCGTGCGGGGGAAGGAAACACCATATATTTT.

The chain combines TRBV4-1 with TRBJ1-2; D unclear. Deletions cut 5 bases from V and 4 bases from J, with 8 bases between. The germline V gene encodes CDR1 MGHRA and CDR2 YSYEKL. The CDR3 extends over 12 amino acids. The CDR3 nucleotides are TGCGCCAGCAGCGATGGATTCTATGGCTACACCTTC. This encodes CASSDGFYGYTF.

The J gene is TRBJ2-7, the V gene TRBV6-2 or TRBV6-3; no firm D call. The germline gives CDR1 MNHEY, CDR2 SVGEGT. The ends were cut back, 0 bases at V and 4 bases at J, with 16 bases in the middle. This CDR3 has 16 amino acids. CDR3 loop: CASSYSTPGLFYEQYF. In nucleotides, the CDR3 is TGTGCCAGCAGTTACTCGACTCCCGGCCTCTTTTACGAGCAGTACTTC.

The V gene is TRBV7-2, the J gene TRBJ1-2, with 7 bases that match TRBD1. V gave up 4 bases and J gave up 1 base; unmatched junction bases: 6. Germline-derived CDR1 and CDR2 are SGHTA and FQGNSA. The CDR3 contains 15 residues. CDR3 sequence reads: CASSSTTGLNYGYTF. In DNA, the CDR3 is TGTGCCAGCAGCTCGACGACAGGGCTTAACTATGGCTACACCTTC.

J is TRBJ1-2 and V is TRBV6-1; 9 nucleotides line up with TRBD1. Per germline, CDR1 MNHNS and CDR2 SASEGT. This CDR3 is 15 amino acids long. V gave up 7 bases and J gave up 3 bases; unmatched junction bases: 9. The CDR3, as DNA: TGTGCCAGCAATTGGGGAAGGACAGGGGACTATGGCTACACCTTC. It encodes CASNWGRTGDYGYTF.

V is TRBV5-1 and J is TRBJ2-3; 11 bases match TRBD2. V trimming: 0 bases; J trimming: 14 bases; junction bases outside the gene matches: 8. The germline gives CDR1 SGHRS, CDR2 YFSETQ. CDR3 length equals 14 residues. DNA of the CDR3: TGCGCCAGCAGCTTGGCTGCTAGCGGGGGGAATTGGTATTTT. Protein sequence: CASSLAASGGNWYF.

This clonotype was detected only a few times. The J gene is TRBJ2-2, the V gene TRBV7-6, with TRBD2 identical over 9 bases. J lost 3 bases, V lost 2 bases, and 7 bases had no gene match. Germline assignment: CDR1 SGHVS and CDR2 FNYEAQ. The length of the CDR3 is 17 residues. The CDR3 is CASSLQASGDYTGELFF. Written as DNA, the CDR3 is TGTGCCAGCAGCTTACAAGCTAGCGGGGACTACACCGGGGAGCTGTTTTTT.

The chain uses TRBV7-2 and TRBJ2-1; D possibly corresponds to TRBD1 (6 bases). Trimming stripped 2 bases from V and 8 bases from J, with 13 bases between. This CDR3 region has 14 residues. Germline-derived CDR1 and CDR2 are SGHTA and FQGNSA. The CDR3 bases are TGTGCCAGCAGCTTAAATCCGCAGGGGTATGAGCAGTTCTTC. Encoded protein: CASSLNPQGYEQFF.

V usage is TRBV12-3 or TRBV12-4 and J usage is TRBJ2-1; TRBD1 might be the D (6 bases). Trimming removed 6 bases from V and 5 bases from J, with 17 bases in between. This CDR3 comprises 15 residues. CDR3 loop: CASSLGGHLHNEQFF. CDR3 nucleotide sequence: TGTGCCAGCAGCCTTGGGGGACACCTTCACAATGAGCAGTTCTTC.

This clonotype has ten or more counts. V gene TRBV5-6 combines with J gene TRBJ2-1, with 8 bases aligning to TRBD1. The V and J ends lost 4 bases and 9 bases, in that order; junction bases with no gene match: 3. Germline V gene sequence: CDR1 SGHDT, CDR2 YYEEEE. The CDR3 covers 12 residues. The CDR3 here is CASSPTGGEQFF. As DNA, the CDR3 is TGTGCCAGCAGCCCTACAGGGGGTGAGCAGTTCTTC.

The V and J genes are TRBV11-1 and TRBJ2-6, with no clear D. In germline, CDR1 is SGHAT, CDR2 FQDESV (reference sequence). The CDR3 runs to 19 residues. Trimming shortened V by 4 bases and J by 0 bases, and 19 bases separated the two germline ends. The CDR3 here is CASSSGYEQPYSGANVLTF. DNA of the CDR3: TGTGCCAGCAGCTCTGGGTATGAGCAACCTTACTCTGGGGCCAACGTCCTGACTTTC.

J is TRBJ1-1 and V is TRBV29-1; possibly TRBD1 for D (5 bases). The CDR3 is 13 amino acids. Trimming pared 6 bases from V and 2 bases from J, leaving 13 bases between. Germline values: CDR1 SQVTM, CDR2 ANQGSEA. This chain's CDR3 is CSVGPGLNTEAFF. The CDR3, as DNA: TGCAGCGTGGGACCGGGCCTTAACACTGAAGCTTTCTTT.

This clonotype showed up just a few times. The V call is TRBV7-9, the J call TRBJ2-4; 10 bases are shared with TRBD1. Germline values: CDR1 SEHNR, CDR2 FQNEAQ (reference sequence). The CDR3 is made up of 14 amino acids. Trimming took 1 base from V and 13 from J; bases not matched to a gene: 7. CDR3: CASSLGDRGLPQYF. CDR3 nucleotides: TGTGCCAGCAGCTTAGGGGACAGGGGCCTTCCCCAGTACTTC.

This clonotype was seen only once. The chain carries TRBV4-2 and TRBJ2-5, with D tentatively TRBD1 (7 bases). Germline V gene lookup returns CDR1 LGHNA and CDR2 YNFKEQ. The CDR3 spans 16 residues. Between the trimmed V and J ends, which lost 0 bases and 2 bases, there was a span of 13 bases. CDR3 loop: CASSQESGGSQETQYF. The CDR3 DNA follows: TGTGCCAGCAGCCAAGAGTCAGGGGGGTCACAAGAGACCCAGTACTTC.

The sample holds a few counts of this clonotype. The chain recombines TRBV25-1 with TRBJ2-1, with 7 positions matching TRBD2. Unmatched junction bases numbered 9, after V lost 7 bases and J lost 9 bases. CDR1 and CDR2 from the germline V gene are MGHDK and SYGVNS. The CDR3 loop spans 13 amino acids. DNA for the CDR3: TGTGCCAGCAAACTGTACGGGGGGTCTGAGCAGTTCTTC. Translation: CASKLYGGSEQFF.

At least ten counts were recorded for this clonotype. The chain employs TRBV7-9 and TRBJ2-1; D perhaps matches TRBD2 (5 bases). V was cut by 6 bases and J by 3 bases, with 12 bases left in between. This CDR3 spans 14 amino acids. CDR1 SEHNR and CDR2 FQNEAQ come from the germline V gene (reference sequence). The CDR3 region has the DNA TGTGCCAGCAGTCCTGACTACCTCTACAATGAGCAGTTCTTC. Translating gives CASSPDYLYNEQFF. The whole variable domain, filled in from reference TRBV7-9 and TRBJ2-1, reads DTGVSQNPRHKITKRGQNVTFRCDPISEHNRLYWYRQTLGQGPEFLTYFQNEAQLEKSRLLSDRFSAERPKGSFSTLEIQRTEQGDSAMYLCASSPDYLYNEQFFGPGTRLTVL.

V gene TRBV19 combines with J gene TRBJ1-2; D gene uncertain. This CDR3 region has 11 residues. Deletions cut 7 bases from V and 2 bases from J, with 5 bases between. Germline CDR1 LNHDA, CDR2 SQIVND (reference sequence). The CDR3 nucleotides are TGTGCCAGTATATCGAACTATGGCTACACCTTC. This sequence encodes CASISNYGYTF.

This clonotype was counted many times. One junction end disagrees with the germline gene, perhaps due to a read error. The DNA for the CDR3 is TGCAGTGCTAGAGATAGGGGGAACGCCGGGGAGCTGTTTTTT. Protein product: CSARDRGNAGELFF. The V gene is TRBV20-1, the J gene TRBJ2-2; perhaps TRBD1 as D (6 bases). The CDR3 spans 14 residues. CDR1 is DFQATT, CDR2 SNEGSKA, per germline (reference sequence).

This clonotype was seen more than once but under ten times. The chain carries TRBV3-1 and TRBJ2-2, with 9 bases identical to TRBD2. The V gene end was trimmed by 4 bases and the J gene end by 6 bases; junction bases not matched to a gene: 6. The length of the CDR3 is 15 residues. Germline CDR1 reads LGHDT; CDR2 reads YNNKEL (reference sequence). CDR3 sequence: CASSLGLARAGELFF. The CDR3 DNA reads TGTGCCAGCAGCCTGGGACTAGCACGTGCCGGGGAGCTGTTTTTT.

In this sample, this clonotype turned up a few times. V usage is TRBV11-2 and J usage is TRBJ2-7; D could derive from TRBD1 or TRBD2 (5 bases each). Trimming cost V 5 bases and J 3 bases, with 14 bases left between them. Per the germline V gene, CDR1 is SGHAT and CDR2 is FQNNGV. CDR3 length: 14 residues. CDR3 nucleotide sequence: TGTGCCAGCAGCACCCCGGGACCCAGCTACGAGCAGTACTTC. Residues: CASSTPGPSYEQYF.

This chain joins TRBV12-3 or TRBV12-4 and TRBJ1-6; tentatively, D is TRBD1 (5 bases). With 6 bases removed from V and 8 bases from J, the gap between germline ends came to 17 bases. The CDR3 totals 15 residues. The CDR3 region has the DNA TGTGCCAGCAGCTGGCGGGGTTGGGGGGATTCACCCCTCCACTTT. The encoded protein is CASSWRGWGDSPLHF.

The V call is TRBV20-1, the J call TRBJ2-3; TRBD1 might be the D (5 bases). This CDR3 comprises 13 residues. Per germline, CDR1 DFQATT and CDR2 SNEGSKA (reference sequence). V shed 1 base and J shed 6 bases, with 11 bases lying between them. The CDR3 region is CSARGQGGDTQYF. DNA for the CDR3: TGCAGTGCTAGAGGGCAGGGCGGCGATACGCAGTATTTT.

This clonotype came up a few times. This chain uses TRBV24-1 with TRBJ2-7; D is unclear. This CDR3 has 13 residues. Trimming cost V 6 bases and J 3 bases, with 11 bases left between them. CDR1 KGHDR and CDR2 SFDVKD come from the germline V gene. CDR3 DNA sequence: TGTGCCACCAGTATTCCTGGTTACTACGAGCAGTACTTC. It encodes CATSIPGYYEQYF.

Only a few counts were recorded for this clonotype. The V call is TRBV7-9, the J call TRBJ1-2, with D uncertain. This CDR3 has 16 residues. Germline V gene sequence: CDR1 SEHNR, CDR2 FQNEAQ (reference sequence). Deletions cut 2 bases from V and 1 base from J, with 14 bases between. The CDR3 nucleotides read TGTGCCAGCAGCTTACTCAATGTTGGATATAACTATGGCTACACCTTC. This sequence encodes CASSLLNVGYNYGYTF.

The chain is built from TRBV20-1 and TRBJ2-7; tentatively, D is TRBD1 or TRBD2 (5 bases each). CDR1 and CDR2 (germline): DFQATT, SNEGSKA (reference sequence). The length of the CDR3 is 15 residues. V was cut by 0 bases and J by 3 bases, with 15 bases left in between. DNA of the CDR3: TGCAGTGCTAGAGATAGAGGGGTTAAGTACTACGAGCAGTACTTC. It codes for CSARDRGVKYYEQYF.

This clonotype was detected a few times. The CDR3, as DNA: TGCAGCGTTGAAAGGAGACAGGACCCTGAAGCTTTCTTT. Amino acids: CSVERRQDPEAFF. The chain employs TRBV29-1 and TRBJ1-1, with D perhaps TRBD1 (6 bases). CDR3 size: 13 residues. Germline V lookup: CDR1 SQVTM, CDR2 ANQGSEA. V lost 2 bases and J lost 6, with 13 bases in between. Filled out from reference TRBV29-1 and TRBJ1-1, the complete variable domain reads SAVISQKPSRDICQRGTSLTIQCQVDSQVTMMFWYRQQPGQSLTLIATANQGSEATYESGFVIDKFPISRPNLTFSTLTVSNMSPEDSSIYLCSVERRQDPEAFFGQGTRLTVV.

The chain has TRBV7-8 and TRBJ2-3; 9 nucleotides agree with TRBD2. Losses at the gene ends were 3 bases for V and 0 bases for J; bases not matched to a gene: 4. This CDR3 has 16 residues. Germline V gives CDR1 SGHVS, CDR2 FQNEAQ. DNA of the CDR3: TGTGCCAGCAGCTTCGCCAGCGGGAGGAGCACAGATACGCAGTATTTT. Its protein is CASSFASGRSTDTQYF.

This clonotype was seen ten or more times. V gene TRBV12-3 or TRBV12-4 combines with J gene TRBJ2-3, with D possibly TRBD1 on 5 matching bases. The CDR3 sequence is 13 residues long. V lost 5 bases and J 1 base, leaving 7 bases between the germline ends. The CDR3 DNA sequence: TGTGCCAGCAGTCTACAGGGCACAGATACGCAGTATTTT. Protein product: CASSLQGTDTQYF.

CDR3 bases: TGCAGTGCTAGACCTCAGACAAGGATAAATCAGCCCCAGCATTTT. This gives the protein CSARPQTRINQPQHF. The genes are TRBV20-1 and TRBJ1-5; D unclear. V shed 2 bases and J shed 4 bases, with 15 bases lying between them. The length of the CDR3 is 15 residues. Per the germline V gene, CDR1 is DFQATT and CDR2 is SNEGSKA (reference sequence).